A selection of T cell receptor beta chains follows, all from one sample in a study of shared clonotypes between healthy human individuals. Libraries were prepared by immunoSEQ multiplex PCR; TCRdb keeps only in-frame clonotypes and omits some of them. The repertoire holds some 2.1 million clones, with roughly 93% as singletons. The sample was naive CD8+ T cells from PBMCs. The receptors were sampled from a man aged 18 to 30 in good health. Some clones in this sample may be carry-over from other donors' samples. Both conserved end residues are part of each CDR3. D genes are given only for firm matches.

cdr3_aa: CASSTWDRGWEQYF; d_call: TRBD1; j_call: TRBJ2-7; v_call: TRBV11-1
cdr3_aa: CASSQKSDSYTEAFF; d_call: -; j_call: TRBJ1-1; v_call: TRBV4-1
cdr3_aa: CASSLVSEETQYF; d_call: -; j_call: TRBJ2-5; v_call: TRBV11-2
cdr3_aa: CASSLYAGTDTQYF; d_call: -; j_call: TRBJ2-3; v_call: TRBV7-9
cdr3_aa: CASSPGQTQYF; d_call: -; j_call: TRBJ2-3; v_call: TRBV7-9
cdr3_aa: CASSERLAGVPNEQFF; d_call: TRBD2; j_call: TRBJ2-1; v_call: TRBV6-1
cdr3_aa: CASSHKTSGEVDEQFF; d_call: TRBD2; j_call: TRBJ2-1; v_call: TRBV4-3
cdr3_aa: CASSTPDESSYNEQFF; d_call: -; j_call: TRBJ2-1; v_call: TRBV28
cdr3_aa: CASSGRKGTGVWAEQYF; d_call: TRBD1; j_call: TRBJ2-7; v_call: TRBV5-4
cdr3_aa: CASSYSAGERVETQYF; d_call: -; j_call: TRBJ2-5; v_call: TRBV6-5
cdr3_aa: CASSLDLDSQETQYF; d_call: -; j_call: TRBJ2-5; v_call: TRBV11-2
cdr3_aa: CASSLVGTYQGDQYF; d_call: TRBD1; j_call: TRBJ2-5; v_call: TRBV13
cdr3_aa: CAIKEGLGGTDTQYF; d_call: -; j_call: TRBJ2-3; v_call: TRBV10-3
cdr3_aa: CASSPGLAGETQYF; d_call: TRBD2; j_call: TRBJ2-5; v_call: TRBV7-9
cdr3_aa: CASSQSESYGYTF; d_call: -; j_call: TRBJ1-2; v_call: TRBV19
cdr3_aa: CASSSRLAATDTQYF; d_call: TRBD2; j_call: TRBJ2-3; v_call: TRBV19
cdr3_aa: CASSPGQGADIQYF; d_call: TRBD1; j_call: TRBJ2-4; v_call: TRBV28
cdr3_aa: CASSSDRGRTF; d_call: TRBD1; j_call: TRBJ1-2; v_call: TRBV5-1
cdr3_aa: CSVEDRGLYEQYF; d_call: TRBD1; j_call: TRBJ2-7; v_call: TRBV29-1
cdr3_aa: CASSLPDNYGYTF; d_call: -; j_call: TRBJ1-2; v_call: TRBV5-1
cdr3_aa: CASSVGLAVIGELFF; d_call: TRBD2; j_call: TRBJ2-2; v_call: TRBV9
cdr3_aa: CASTGHTLRETQYF; d_call: -; j_call: TRBJ2-5; v_call: TRBV28
cdr3_aa: CASSLVASYVEQFF; d_call: -; j_call: TRBJ2-1; v_call: TRBV7-9
cdr3_aa: CASSLSTRYSTNYGYTF; d_call: -; j_call: TRBJ1-2; v_call: TRBV27
cdr3_aa: CASSSRDTHMDEQYF; d_call: -; j_call: TRBJ2-7; v_call: TRBV11-2
cdr3_aa: CASSPSGRDYNEQFF; d_call: TRBD2; j_call: TRBJ2-1; v_call: TRBV6-5
cdr3_aa: CASSPSGTGTRLSGNTIYF; d_call: TRBD1; j_call: TRBJ1-3; v_call: TRBV13
cdr3_aa: CASSLVRPDAGELFF; d_call: -; j_call: TRBJ2-2; v_call: TRBV5-6
cdr3_aa: CASSQRLAGGLSGANVLTF; d_call: TRBD2; j_call: TRBJ2-6; v_call: TRBV4-2
cdr3_aa: CASSLGTGQREQFF; d_call: TRBD1; j_call: TRBJ2-1; v_call: TRBV27
cdr3_aa: CASSFGMNTEAFF; d_call: -; j_call: TRBJ1-1; v_call: TRBV27
cdr3_aa: CASSARDSGSYEQYF; d_call: -; j_call: TRBJ2-7; v_call: TRBV7-9
cdr3_aa: CASSLDRAGNTIYF; d_call: TRBD1; j_call: TRBJ1-3; v_call: TRBV7-6
cdr3_aa: CASSTRLAPDTQYF; d_call: TRBD2; j_call: TRBJ2-3; v_call: TRBV6-6
cdr3_aa: CASSLGSSRGSTYEQYF; d_call: -; j_call: TRBJ2-7; v_call: TRBV5-1
cdr3_aa: CASSVGGGSGWLYNEQFF; d_call: -; j_call: TRBJ2-1; v_call: TRBV9
cdr3_aa: CASSVGDSLTYEQYF; d_call: TRBD1; j_call: TRBJ2-7; v_call: TRBV9
cdr3_aa: CASSQDDSQVNQPQHF; d_call: -; j_call: TRBJ1-5; v_call: TRBV4-2
cdr3_aa: CASSTRTGYVPEQYF; d_call: TRBD1; j_call: TRBJ2-7; v_call: TRBV27
cdr3_aa: CASAGLAGELNSYEQYF; d_call: TRBD2; j_call: TRBJ2-7; v_call: TRBV27
cdr3_aa: CASSLAALSVQGGYTF; d_call: -; j_call: TRBJ1-2; v_call: TRBV7-9
cdr3_aa: CATTWGAYNEQFF; d_call: -; j_call: TRBJ2-1; v_call: TRBV7-9
cdr3_aa: CASSGRRTVQAFF; d_call: -; j_call: TRBJ1-1; v_call: TRBV5-8
cdr3_aa: CASSLVFGAFF; d_call: -; j_call: TRBJ1-1; v_call: TRBV11-3
cdr3_aa: CASSYLSGTSTDTQYF; d_call: TRBD2; j_call: TRBJ2-3; v_call: TRBV27